This TCR beta chain was obtained from a study of cytomegalovirus exposure and HLA in healthy donors. Study context: Among the approximately 400 donors who were genotyped, about 79% fell in the genetic ancestry cluster that is associated with self-reported Caucasian donors. Whole-study findings and limits: Among donors in an Asian-associated ancestry cluster, a later analysis reportedly found fewer N-insertions than the roughly 610-donor mean. A later analysis showed TCR association rates differing by HLA locus, peaking at DRB1 and lowest at HLA-C. A previous analysis found most TCR beta V segments productive roughly 87% or roughly 30% of the time.

The primer mix had 60 Vbeta and 13 Jbeta primers. TCRdb's copy holds only in-frame clones and misses some; the assay was immunoSEQ multiplex PCR. This table has about 200,000 clones, 70% to 80% appearing once. This clone was observed a few times. What it recognizes is unknown. The CDR3 sequence is 14 residues long. Germline values: CDR1 MNHNS, CDR2 SASEGT. Trimming removed 6 bases from V and 3 bases from J, with 11 bases in between. The chain joins TRBV6-1 to TRBJ1-4; the D gene is possibly TRBD1 (6 bases). The clonotype was recovered from a male donor in good health and CMV-seronegative. The specimen sequenced was PBMCs. CDR3 sequence: CASSSGHPNEKLFF. The CDR3 region has the DNA TGTGCCAGCAGCTCGGGACACCCTAATGAAAAACTGTTTTTT.